What follows is one T cell receptor (beta chain) and its context. This receptor's antigen is unknown. No much larger clonotype is one base removed from it; base qualities were not supplied. The sample originates from a study of cytomegalovirus exposure and HLA in healthy donors (dated by TCRdb to about 2017). As for the study more broadly: In an earlier analysis of approximately 640 of the donors, 276 Gb of sequence data and 90 million to 120 million unique TCR beta sequences from about 179 million T cells were reported. An early release covering just under 650 HLA-typed donors comprised about 300 gigabases of sequencing data and about 90 million unique TCR sequences. Of the roughly 400 genotyped donors, about 80% fell in the genetic ancestry cluster associated with self-reported Caucasian donors. The study aimed to test whether cataloging public T cell receptors could reveal signatures of past pathogen exposure. Using immunosequencing, the study profiled T cell repertoires from 666 subjects and related those repertoires to cytomegalovirus serostatus. Besides the first cohort of 666 subjects, a separate validation cohort made up of over 95 different subjects was used. To predict cytomegalovirus infection status, the study brought together high-throughput TCR immunosequencing, statistical association of individual TCRs with disease status, and machine learning. A later analysis re-analyzed previously published TCR beta repertoires from 660 or so donors and added high-resolution HLA genotyping to study TCR occurrence patterns. Rather than using new phenotypic data, the later analysis identified candidate immune exposures from TCR beta sequences and from how often those sequences occurred across donors. To decide whether each TCR beta V gene segment behaved as functional or pseudogenic, an earlier analysis of 587 of the donors relied on high-throughput TCR beta sequencing. Donor age, sex, ethnicity and CMV serostatus were compiled together with the repertoire data. A later genetic analysis used genome-wide SNP genotypes for about 65% of the 666 donors, treating that subset as a discovery cohort. Every repertoire in the discovery cohort had been generated on one and the same sequencing platform. Class I and class II HLA loci were covered by the typing at four-digit resolution. The number of typed donors differed by locus: roughly 629-630 for A, B, C, DRB1 and DQB1; some 500 for DQA1; 606 for DPA1; and about 450 for DPB1. Because of strong linkage in the cohort, four to six DR-DQ haplotypes were treated as single units for association and clustering. Across under 500 genotyped donors of the cohort, an average of 235,054 unique TCR beta nucleotide sequences per donor were sequenced, and roughly a sixth of those sequences were non-productive.

Libraries were made using the immunoSEQ multiplex PCR assay. The multiplex PCR relied on a mix of 60 forward primers for TCR Vbeta segments and 13 reverse primers for TCR Jbeta segments. Amplification of the CDR3 region of rearranged TCR beta genes was performed with a multiplex PCR assay on genomic DNA. Amplified TCR beta libraries were sequenced as 87-base-pair reads on the Illumina HiSeq System. Concerning the study's data processing: In a later analysis, some 80 million unique TCR beta chains were counted across the roughly 610 repertoires, and roughly 11 million of these chains were shared by at least two donors. Raw reads were error-corrected and collapsed into unique sequences by a nearest-neighbor algorithm in which closely related sequences were merged to remove PCR and sequencing errors. V, D and J gene segments were assigned by aligning CDR3 sequences to IMGT reference sequences. For a sequence to be retained, at least a six-nucleotide match to both a V gene segment and a J gene segment was required. Rearrangements were classified as productive when the CDR3 lacked stop codons and remained in frame with V and J, and all other rearrangements were classified as non-productive. Following IMGT convention, CDR3 was defined as the stretch from the second conserved V-encoded cysteine to the conserved J-encoded phenylalanine. Sequences without an unambiguous match to a single V gene segment were excluded from the earlier analysis of about 630 of the donors. An earlier analysis of several hundred of the donors called V segments functional above 56.7% productive rearrangements and segregating when the between-donor standard deviation exceeded 5%. To diagnose cytomegalovirus status from the catalog of TCR beta chain sequences, a statistical classification framework was built. A later analysis assigned V and J genes by comparing TCR nucleotide sequences with IMGT/GENE-DB human TR gene sequences. Using the TCRdist pipeline, a later analysis assigned CDR3 sequences along with most-parsimonious VDJ recombination scenarios. In a later analysis, each TCR beta chain was defined by its CDR3 amino acid sequence together with its V-gene family, and reads without a unique V-gene family were excluded. In a later analysis, approximately 640 highly shared, low-generation-probability nucleotide sequences were removed to address suspected cross-contamination and a sequencing artifact. For each public chain, a later analysis derived a clonal expansion index from normalized ranks of inferred template counts within each repertoire. Generation probabilities in a later analysis came from a VDJ recombination model fitted to out-of-frame rearrangements, and those results were checked against IGoR. In a later analysis, hypergeometric tests were used to score TCR-TCR, TCR-HLA and TCR-CMV co-occurrence, with a repertoire-size bias correction applied to TCR pairs. In a later analysis, false discovery rates were estimated by permuting HLA or CMV assignments 20 times. In a later analysis, co-occurring TCRs were grouped using DBSCAN, and TCRdist sequence similarity was added for clustering within HLA-allele-positive subsets. For co-occurrence clustering, repertoires with fewer than 30,000 or more than 120,000 public chains were excluded, along with five repertoires with anomalous nucleotide sharing. TCRdb obtained this table from immuneACCESS and retained in-frame rearrangements with V and J assigned. These tables miss some clones; where compared with another copy, unresolved V genes account for less than half of the shortfall, and the remainder is unexplained. D and trimming come from the DNA, and the V and J calls and clone size come from that table. In this sample the table shows tens of thousands of clones, roughly 73% of which occur a single time. Of the sample, 3.8% is held by the ten largest clones.

The cohort consisted of hundreds of healthy bone marrow donors. At the time of sampling, all cohort members were nominally healthy, though unrecorded immune exposures were likely present. The donor was CMV seronegative and belonged to the group of 352 seronegative cohort members. Every donor gave a peripheral blood sample, and the peripheral blood mononuclear cells from that sample were used for TCR beta sequencing. Genomic DNA was extracted from the blood cell samples with the Qiagen DNeasy Blood Extraction Kit. Deletion took 2 bases off V and 8 bases off J, with a span of 16 bases between the germline ends. The CDR3 spans 14 residues, from the cysteine through the phenylalanine. CDR3 DNA only is kept here, 42 bases in frame from base 1. In the germline V gene (reference sequence), CDR1 corresponds to GTSNPN and CDR2 to SVGIG. Beyond this particular receptor, the publication reports: Because the 87-base-pair reads could not distinguish some IMGT-functional V segments, including TRBV6-2 and TRBV6-3, those segments were excluded. Roughly uniform sequencing depth across donors was assumed in presence/absence analyses, although this assumption may not hold. The study listed 164 TCR beta chains as associated with cytomegalovirus. When HLA alleles, especially DR and DQ, strongly co-occurred, TCR associations were difficult to assign to individual alleles. In a later analysis, several top co-occurrence clusters were reported to appear linked to parvovirus B19, influenza, CMV and Epstein-Barr virus. The cohort was sequenced for TCR beta chains only, and without alpha or paired-chain data the features that could be detected were limited. According to a later analysis, TCR association rates differed among HLA loci, with DRB1 alleles showing the most associated TCRs and HLA-C alleles showing the fewest. A cluster of highly shared sequence variants was judged likely to represent a technical artifact of the sequencing pipeline. Across donors, most TCR sequences were observed very rarely, whereas some public TCRs were present in many individuals. Broadly in line with IMGT annotations, most TCR beta V segments showed up in productive rearrangements about 87% or about 30% of the time in an earlier analysis of a few hundred of the donors. Because some donors lacked HLA typing at each locus, the association tests relied only on the typed subset. Compared with the approximately 670-donor mean, donors in an Asian-associated ancestry cluster had fewer N-insertions in productive TCRs, according to a later genetic analysis. Because counts were too low, 15 or so rarely observed V segments, including chromosome 9 orphons, were excluded from the earlier analysis of 587 of the donors. Immune exposure information for the cohort was limited to CMV serostatus. In both the original and validation cohorts, the classifier was reported to diagnose cytomegalovirus status with high specificity and sensitivity. In vitro tests confirmed that three of the cytomegalovirus-associated TCR beta chains recognize cytomegalovirus antigens. A further reported finding was that TCR beta sequences accurately predicted the HLA-A and HLA-B alleles for most subjects in the first cohort. In a later analysis, HLA-associated TCR beta chains were found to be more clonally expanded and to have lower generation probabilities than equally common non-associated chains. Linkage disequilibrium might explain the correlated functional status among segregating V segments, but an unknown experimental factor could not be ruled out. A later analysis found that most CMV-associated TCR beta chains appeared HLA-restricted, with HLA associations seemingly driven largely by CMV exposure. According to the authors, the approach could potentially be generalized to other disease states and immunological phenotypes. Specific HLA alleles were associated with some 15,000 TCR beta sequences at a false discovery rate of 0.05 in a later analysis. In a later genetic analysis, a missense DCLRE1C variant was associated with V-gene and J-gene trimming of TCR beta chains, and the association was replicated in an independent cohort.

The receptor chain draws on TRBV30 and TRBJ2-1; perhaps TRBD2 is the D gene, with 7 bases matching. This receptor was identified in a woman aged 40 to 49 in good health and CMV-seronegative. The sample was PBMCs. The CDR3 amino acid sequence is: CAWSMGGGLYEQFF. The nucleotide sequence is given as TGTGCCTGGAGTATGGGGGGGGGCTTGTATGAGCAGTTCTTC.